A selection of T cell receptor beta chains follows, all from one sample in a study of cytomegalovirus exposure and HLA in healthy donors. The protocol was immunoSEQ multiplex PCR, while the TCRdb copy is restricted to in-frame clones and leaves out a portion. The repertoire has 150,000 to 200,000 clones, 55% to 80% of them found once; the top ten carry roughly 4.1%. The sample taken for sequencing was PBMCs. Receptor source: a woman between 18 and 29 years old in good health and CMV-seropositive. Each CDR3 is given with its conserved first and last residue. The D gene is left open where the match is weak. Not all rows give a size; the values are once, few, many and, for expanded clones, a class.

>TRBD2|TRBV6-1|TRBJ2-2|few
CASSEGLAGANTGELFF
TGTGCCAGCAGTGAAGGACTAGCGGGCGCGAACACCGGGGAGCTGTTTTTT
>NA|TRBV5-4|TRBJ2-2|once
CASSSIYNTGELFF
TGTGCCAGCAGCTCGATCTACAACACCGGGGAGCTGTTTTTT
>NA|TRBV4-1|TRBJ1-1|few
CASSHESTGLTEAFF
TGCGCCAGCAGCCATGAGTCAACAGGATTAACTGAAGCTTTCTTT
>TRBD2|TRBV27|TRBJ2-7|NA
CASSTSGRAGSEQYF
TGTGCCAGCAGCACTAGCGGGAGGGCCGGATCCGAGCAGTACTTC
>TRBD1|TRBV7-9|TRBJ1-3|NA
CASSSTGSGNTIYF
TGTGCCAGCAGCTCGACAGGGTCTGGAAACACCATATATTTT
>NA|TRBV5-4|TRBJ1-2|NA
CASSLWAGDYGYTF
TGTGCCAGCAGCTTGTGGGCGGGGGACTATGGCTACACCTTC
>TRBD1|TRBV5-6|TRBJ1-1|NA
CASSIGQGNTEAFF
TGTGCCAGCAGCATTGGACAGGGGAACACTGAAGCTTTCTTT
>NA|TRBV30|TRBJ2-5|NA
CAWSPGELGTETQYF
TGTGCCTGGAGTCCGGGGGAGCTCGGGACGGAGACCCAGTACTTC
>TRBD1|TRBV5-1|TRBJ1-6|NA
CASSTGDRANNSPLHF
TGCGCCAGCAGCACCGGGGACAGGGCAAATAATTCACCCCTCCACTTT
>NA|TRBV4-1|TRBJ2-7|NA
CASSQGSGTLSYEQYF
TGCGCCAGCAGCCAAGGCTCCGGGACTCTCTCCTACGAGCAGTACTTC
>NA|TRBV5-1|TRBJ2-7|NA
CASSLFGRGENEQYF
TGCGCCAGCAGCTTGTTCGGCAGGGGGGAAAACGAGCAGTACTTC
>TRBD1|TRBV18|TRBJ2-2|NA
CASSPMDRGRVGELFF
TGTGCCAGCTCACCAATGGACAGGGGCCGCGTCGGGGAGCTGTTTTTT
>NA|TRBV9|TRBJ1-2|NA
CASSAPGRKFYGYTF
TGTGCCAGCAGCGCCCCAGGGCGCAAGTTCTATGGCTACACCTTC
>TRBD1|TRBV29-1|TRBJ1-6|NA
CSVGQGVDSPLHF
TGCAGCGTTGGACAGGGGGTTGATTCACCCCTCCACTTT
>NA|TRBV27|TRBJ1-2|NA
CASSSERGTSYTF
TGTGCCAGCAGTTCGGAACGGGGGACGAGTTACACCTTC
>TRBD1|TRBV7-2|TRBJ1-4|few
CASSPGQEGKLFF
TGTGCCAGCAGCCCGGGACAGGAGGGTAAACTGTTTTTT
>NA|TRBV5-4|TRBJ2-7|NA
CASSLGSGLAYEQYF
TGTGCCAGCAGCTTGGGTTCGGGGTTAGCCTACGAGCAGTACTTC
>NA|TRBV6-1|TRBJ2-7|NA
CASTLVRGYEQYF
TGTGCCAGCACTCTGGTTCGAGGGTACGAGCAGTACTTC
>TRBD1|TRBV6-5|TRBJ2-1|NA
CASRRDRGANEQFF
TGTGCCAGCAGACGGGACAGGGGCGCCAATGAGCAGTTCTTC
>TRBD1|TRBV5-8|TRBJ1-2|NA
CASSFPPGQGKDGYTF
TGTGCCAGCAGCTTCCCCCCGGGACAGGGGAAAGATGGCTACACCTTC
>TRBD1|TRBV18|TRBJ2-5|NA
CASSRGQPVQETQYF
TGTGCCAGCTCACGGGGACAGCCAGTCCAAGAGACCCAGTACTTC
>TRBD1|TRBV2|TRBJ2-1|few
CASSETGVYGREFF
TGTGCCAGCAGTGAAACAGGGGTCTACGGACGGGAGTTCTTC
>TRBD2|TRBV4-1|TRBJ2-5|few
CASSQERSSGGFSETQYF
TGCGCCAGCAGCCAAGAGAGGTCTAGCGGGGGGTTCTCAGAGACCCAGTACTTC
>NA|TRBV19|TRBJ1-5|NA
CATNPGTTNQPQHF
TGTGCCACAAATCCCGGGACTACTAATCAGCCCCAGCATTTT
>TRBD2|TRBV7-3|TRBJ2-3|once
CASSGGLANSDTQYF
TGTGCCAGCAGCGGGGGACTAGCGAATTCAGATACGCAGTATTTT
>TRBD1|TRBV7-2|TRBJ1-5|NA
CASSQDRGNQPQHF
TGTGCCAGCAGCCAAGACAGGGGCAATCAGCCCCAGCATTTT
>TRBD1|TRBV7-2|TRBJ1-2|NA
CASSNDRGSNYGYTF
TGTGCCAGCAGCAACGACAGGGGATCCAACTATGGCTACACCTTC
>TRBD1|TRBV5-1|TRBJ1-1|few
CASSPGTGGTEAFF
TGCGCCAGCAGCCCCGGGACAGGGGGGACTGAAGCTTTCTTT
>NA|TRBV5-6|TRBJ2-3|NA
CASSSKYGKQGTDTQYF
TGTGCCAGCAGCTCCAAGTACGGAAAACAGGGAACAGATACGCAGTATTTT
>NA|TRBV28|TRBJ1-5|NA
CASSLFVRQPQHF
TGTGCCAGCAGTTTATTCGTTCGTCAGCCCCAGCATTTT
>TRBD2|TRBV6-4|TRBJ2-1|NA
CASSSPGTSNYNEQFF
TGTGCCAGCAGCTCACCCGGGACTAGCAACTACAATGAGCAGTTCTTC
>TRBD1|TRBV28|TRBJ1-2|few
CASSENGQGKTGGYTF
TGTGCCAGCAGTGAAAACGGACAGGGGAAAACTGGTGGCTACACCTTC
>NA|TRBV7-3|TRBJ2-5|NA
CASSPAAVRYQETQYF
TGTGCCAGCAGCCCGGCGGCAGTGAGGTACCAAGAGACCCAGTACTTC
>TRBD1|TRBV7-2|TRBJ2-1|once
CASIGQADNEQFF
TGTGCCAGCATCGGACAGGCGGACAATGAGCAGTTCTTC
>TRBD2|TRBV9|TRBJ2-1|NA
CASSGPPPAGPEQFF
TGTGCCAGCAGCGGACCCCCCCCAGCGGGGCCTGAGCAGTTCTTC
>NA|TRBV15|TRBJ1-1|NA
CATSAERVNSEAFF
TGTGCCACCAGCGCAGAACGGGTGAACTCTGAAGCTTTCTTT
>TRBD2|TRBV4-3|TRBJ2-7|few
CASSQGRAGLGHEQYF
TGCGCCAGCAGCCAGGGAAGAGCGGGGCTCGGACACGAGCAGTACTTC
>TRBD2|TRBV27|TRBJ2-7|NA
CASSFRLAGEQYF
TGTGCCAGCAGTTTTAGGCTAGCGGGGGAGCAGTACTTC
>NA|TRBV7-6|TRBJ1-5|NA
CASSLSGQGSNQPQHF
TGTGCCAGCAGCTTATCGGGCCAGGGAAGCAATCAGCCCCAGCATTTT
>NA|TRBV29-1|TRBJ2-1|NA
CSGNRDNEQFF
TGCAGCGGAAACAGGGACAATGAGCAGTTCTTC
>TRBD1|TRBV5-1|TRBJ1-2|once
CASSLETGANYGYTF
TGCGCCAGCAGCTTGGAAACAGGGGCGAACTATGGCTACACCTTC